The 21 T cell receptor beta chains listed next were all sequenced from one sample in a study of cytomegalovirus exposure and HLA in healthy donors. Use of 60 Vbeta and 13 Jbeta primers characterized the PCR. Sequencing was performed with immunoSEQ multiplex PCR; in TCRdb, only in-frame clones are kept and a portion is missing. The sample shows approximately 96,000 clones, roughly 70% of them seen only once. What was sequenced was PBMCs. All receptors derive from a male donor in good health and CMV-seronegative.

The chain joins TRBV4-3 to TRBJ2-2; D possibly corresponds to TRBD2 (5 bases). The CDR3 length is 14 residues. The germline gives CDR1 LGHNA, CDR2 YSLEER. The V end was cut by 2 bases, the J end by 8 bases, with 12 bases between. CDR3: CASSQRTRSGELFF. CDR3 in DNA: TGCGCCAGCAGCCAAAGGACTCGTTCGGGGGAGCTGTTTTTT.

The gene calls are TRBV6-6 and TRBJ1-4; the D is unclear. The CDR3 has 14 residues. The germline V and J ends were trimmed by 3 bases and 3 bases, with 8 bases remaining between them. Germline V gene lookup returns CDR1 MNHNY and CDR2 SVGAGI (reference sequence). CDR3 nucleotide sequence: TGTGCCAGCAGTTATACATCATCTAATGAAAAACTGTTTTTT. Translated, it gives CASSYTSSNEKLFF.

This clone was observed a few times. The chain employs TRBV19 and TRBJ2-7, with 10 bases matching TRBD2. Per germline, CDR1 LNHDA and CDR2 SQIVND (reference sequence). V was pared by 1 base and J by 0 bases, with 9 bases of the junction left unmatched. The CDR3 loop spans 18 amino acids. The CDR3: CASSIAPLAGGVSYEQYF. The CDR3 DNA reads as TGTGCCAGTAGTATAGCCCCTTTAGCGGGAGGAGTCTCCTACGAGCAGTACTTC. The whole variable domain, filled in from reference TRBV19 and TRBJ2-7, reads DGGITQSPKYLFRKEGQNVTLSCEQNLNHDAMYWYRQDPGQGLRLIYYSQIVNDFQKGDIAEGYSVSREKKESFPLTVTSAQKNPTAFYLCASSIAPLAGGVSYEQYFGPGTRLTVT.

The V and J genes are TRBV25-1 and TRBJ2-1, with 7 bases matching TRBD2. V was pared by 5 bases and J by 4 bases, with 11 bases of the junction left unmatched. Germline lookup yields CDR1 MGHDK and CDR2 SYGVNS. This CDR3 region has 16 residues. The CDR3 bases are TGTGCCAGCAGTTCGCTCCGGGAGGCTCCATACAATGAGCAGTTCTTC. This sequence encodes CASSSLREAPYNEQFF. The full variable domain, completed using reference TRBV25-1 and TRBJ2-1, is EADIYQTPRYLVIGTGKKITLECSQTMGHDKMYWYQQDPGMELHLIHYSYGVNSTEKGDLSSESTVSRIRTEHFPLTLESARPSHTSQYLCASSSLREAPYNEQFFGPGTRLTVL.

This clone appeared a few times. J is TRBJ2-5 and V is TRBV4-1; TRBD2 is a possible D gene (6 bases). Trimming removed 4 bases at V and 4 bases at J, with 16 bases between. Germline V CDR1 and CDR2: MGHRA, YSYEKL. This CDR3 region has 15 residues. CDR3 sequence (DNA): TGCGCCAGCAGCCGGGGAGCGGGCCCCGCAGAGACCCAGTACTTC. Translating gives CASSRGAGPAETQYF.

This chain joins TRBV5-1 and TRBJ2-5; TRBD2 agrees at 10 bases. This CDR3 is built from 14 residues. Germline V gene sequence: CDR1 SGHRS, CDR2 YFSETQ. V gave up 4 bases and J gave up 5 bases; unmatched junction bases: 5. CDR3 sequence reads: CASSPSGSLETQYF. The CDR3 DNA reads as TGCGCCAGCAGCCCTAGCGGGAGTCTGGAGACCCAGTACTTC.

The chain combines TRBV6-1 with TRBJ1-5; possibly TRBD1 for D (5 bases). The CDR3 contains 13 residues. Germline V gene lookup returns CDR1 MNHNS and CDR2 SASEGT. Trimming pared 11 bases from V and 0 bases from J, leaving 11 bases between. The DNA of the CDR3 is TGTGCCCACGGGGGAAATAGCAATCAGCCCCAGCATTTT. Its translation is CAHGGNSNQPQHF.

This chain connects TRBV25-1 to TRBJ1-5, with 9 bases matching TRBD1. CDR3 length equals 14 residues. CDR1 MGHDK and CDR2 SYGVNS come from the germline V gene. With V trimmed by 4 bases and J by 5 bases, 3 bases remained unmatched. DNA of the CDR3: TGTGCCAGCAGTGGGGACAGGGCCTATCAGCCCCAGCATTTT. As protein: CASSGDRAYQPQHF.

This chain joins TRBV19 and TRBJ2-1; 13 bases align to TRBD2. Germline V CDR1 and CDR2: LNHDA, SQIVND (reference sequence). The CDR3 is 14 residues long. V dropped 7 bases and J dropped 9; count of bases not matched to a gene: 6. DNA of the CDR3: TGTGCCAGTATTGGACTAGCGGGAGTGGGTGAGCAGTTCTTC. This codes for CASIGLAGVGEQFF.

This clone occurred a few times. The CDR3 here is CAISESDRGPDEQYF. In nucleotides, the CDR3 is TGTGCCATCAGTGAGTCGGACAGGGGGCCCGACGAGCAGTACTTC. This chain links TRBV10-3 with TRBJ2-7, with TRBD1 matching over 11 bases. CDR3 length: 15 residues. Trimming took 0 bases from V and 5 from J; bases not matched to a gene: 3. Looked up from germline, CDR1 is ENHRY and CDR2 is SYGVKD.

This clone was counted between two and nine times. This chain uses TRBV6-4 with TRBJ1-2; D gene ambiguous. In germline, CDR1 is MRHNA, CDR2 SNTAGT. The CDR3 extends over 14 amino acids. V was trimmed by 5 bases and J by 4 bases, leaving 14 bases between them. CDR3 in DNA: TGTGCCAGCAGTCAGACTCCCATAGGCTATGGCTACACCTTC. As protein: CASSQTPIGYGYTF.

The chain links TRBV30 to TRBJ2-7; 9 nucleotides line up with TRBD1. Losses at the gene ends were 0 bases for V and 2 bases for J; bases not matched to a gene: 2. This CDR3 region has 14 residues. Looked up from germline, CDR1 is GTSNPN and CDR2 is SVGIG (reference sequence). The CDR3 sequence is CAWSVGTGPYEQYF. The CDR3 nucleotides read TGTGCCTGGAGTGTCGGGACAGGGCCCTACGAGCAGTACTTC.

The rearrangement uses TRBV15 and TRBJ1-1; TRBD1 aligns across 12 bases. This CDR3 is 17 amino acids long. J gave up 4 bases and V 1 base, and 7 bases lay outside the gene matches. The germline gives CDR1 LNHNV, CDR2 YYDKDF (reference sequence). CDR3 sequence reads: CATSRAGTGGRVTEAFF. The CDR3 DNA reads as TGTGCCACCAGCAGAGCCGGGACAGGGGGCCGGGTCACTGAAGCTTTCTTT.

V is TRBV5-6 and J is TRBJ2-3; the D gene is possibly TRBD2 (6 bases). The CDR3 length is 14 residues. V gave up 4 bases and J gave up 2 bases, with 11 bases separating them. The germline CDR1 and CDR2 sequences are SGHDT and YYEEEE. For the CDR3, the DNA is TGTGCCAGCAGCGCGGGACGGTCCACAGATACGCAGTATTTT. This translates into CASSAGRSTDTQYF.

This chain connects TRBV5-6 to TRBJ2-3; the match to TRBD1 covers 12 bases. V trimming: 4 bases; J trimming: 3 bases; junction bases outside the gene matches: 9. Germline V CDR1 and CDR2: SGHDT, YYEEEE. The CDR3 extends over 17 amino acids. The CDR3 protein is CASSELRDRGRTDTQYF. The CDR3 DNA reads TGTGCCAGCAGCGAACTCCGGGACAGGGGGCGGACAGATACGCAGTATTTT.

This chain uses TRBV7-3 with TRBJ2-7, with D possibly TRBD2 on 6 matching bases. V lost 2 bases to trimming and J lost 0 bases, with 11 bases between them. CDR1 is SGHTA and CDR2 is FQGTGA in the germline V gene. The CDR3 runs 15 residues. Here the CDR3 reads CASSLRGIGSYEQYF. For the CDR3, the DNA is TGTGCCAGCAGCTTACGGGGGATCGGCTCCTACGAGCAGTACTTC.

The rearrangement links TRBV5-1 to TRBJ1-3; no definite D call. Trimming took 5 bases from V and 4 from J, leaving 4 bases between them. This CDR3 is 11 amino acids long. Germline loops: CDR1 SGHRS, CDR2 YFSETQ. The CDR3: CASSRGNTIYF. For the CDR3, the DNA is TGCGCCAGCAGTCGGGGAAACACCATATATTTT.

The chain couples TRBV9 to TRBJ1-5, with a weak D call TRBD1 (6 bases). This CDR3 spans 17 amino acids. Trimming pared 0 bases from V and 2 bases from J, leaving 15 bases between. The germline gives CDR1 SGDLS, CDR2 YYNGEE. As DNA, the CDR3 is TGTGCCAGCAGCGTAGGACCTCGGACAGTGGGCAATCAGCCCCAGCATTTT. This sequence encodes CASSVGPRTVGNQPQHF.

The genes are TRBV28 and TRBJ2-4, with 10 bases that match TRBD2. The CDR3 consists of 17 residues. With 5 bases clipped from V and 0 bases from J, the junction kept 7 bases outside the gene matches. CDR1 and CDR2 (germline): MDHEN, SYDVKM. CDR3 loop: CASSPLAGELAKNIQYF. For the CDR3, the DNA is TGTGCCAGCAGTCCTCTAGCGGGAGAGTTAGCCAAAAACATTCAGTACTTC.

The chain couples TRBV10-3 to TRBJ2-3; 8 positions agree with TRBD1. The CDR3 consists of 16 residues. Germline V gene lookup returns CDR1 ENHRY and CDR2 SYGVKD. Trimming at V came to 4 bases and at J to 4 bases, leaving 10 bases not matched to a gene. CDR3 loop: CAISGTGGESPDTQYF. CDR3 DNA sequence: TGTGCCATCAGTGGTACAGGGGGAGAGTCCCCAGATACGCAGTATTTT.

J is TRBJ2-6 and V is TRBV10-3; tentative D call: TRBD2 (5 bases). The CDR3 is 15 amino acids. V dropped 9 bases and J dropped 2 bases, with 14 bases sitting between them. CDR1 is ENHRY, CDR2 SYGVKD, per germline. DNA for the CDR3: TGTGCCATGAGCGGCGGCCTCACTGGGGCCAACGTCCTGACTTTC. Its translation is CAMSGGLTGANVLTF.